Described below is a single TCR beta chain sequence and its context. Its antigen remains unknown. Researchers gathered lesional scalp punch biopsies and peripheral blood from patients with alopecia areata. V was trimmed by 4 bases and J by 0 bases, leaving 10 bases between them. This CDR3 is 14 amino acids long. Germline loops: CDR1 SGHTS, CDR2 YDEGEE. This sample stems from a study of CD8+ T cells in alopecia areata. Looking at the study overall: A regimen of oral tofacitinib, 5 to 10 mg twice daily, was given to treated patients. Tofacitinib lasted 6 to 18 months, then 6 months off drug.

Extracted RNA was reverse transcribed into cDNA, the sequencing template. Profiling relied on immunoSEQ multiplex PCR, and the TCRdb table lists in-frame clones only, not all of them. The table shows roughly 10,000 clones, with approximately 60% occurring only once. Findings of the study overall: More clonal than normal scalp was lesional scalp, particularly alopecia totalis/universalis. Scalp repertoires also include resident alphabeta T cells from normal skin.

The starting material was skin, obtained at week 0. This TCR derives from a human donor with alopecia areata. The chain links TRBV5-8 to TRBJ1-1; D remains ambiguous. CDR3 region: CASSEWTMNTEAFF. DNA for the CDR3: TGTGCCAGCAGCGAATGGACCATGAACACTGAAGCTTTCTTT.